The source of this TCR beta chain is a study of shared clonotypes between healthy human individuals. Regarding the study as a whole: Though the depth was large, rarefaction showed that sorted-subset sequencing was incomplete.

The length of the CDR3 is 14 residues. The V and J ends lost 6 bases and 8 bases, in that order; junction bases with no gene match: 7. Germline V lookup: CDR1 LNHDA, CDR2 SQIVND (reference sequence). For this clone: Its antigen is currently unknown.

Sequencing was performed with immunoSEQ multiplex PCR; in TCRdb, only in-frame clones are kept and a portion is missing. The sample has about 2,500,000 clones, 85% to 95% seen once; the top ten hold roughly 0.14%. V and J are TRBV19 and TRBJ1-2; 12 nucleotides agree with TRBD1. Sequencing was done on a sample of naive CD4+ T cells sorted from blood. As for subset: CD45RA+ positively selected. This sequence originates from a man between 18 and 29 years old in good health. For the CDR3, the DNA is TGTGCCAGTAGGGACGGGACAGGGGGCTGGGGCTACACCTTC. Its protein is CASRDGTGGWGYTF.